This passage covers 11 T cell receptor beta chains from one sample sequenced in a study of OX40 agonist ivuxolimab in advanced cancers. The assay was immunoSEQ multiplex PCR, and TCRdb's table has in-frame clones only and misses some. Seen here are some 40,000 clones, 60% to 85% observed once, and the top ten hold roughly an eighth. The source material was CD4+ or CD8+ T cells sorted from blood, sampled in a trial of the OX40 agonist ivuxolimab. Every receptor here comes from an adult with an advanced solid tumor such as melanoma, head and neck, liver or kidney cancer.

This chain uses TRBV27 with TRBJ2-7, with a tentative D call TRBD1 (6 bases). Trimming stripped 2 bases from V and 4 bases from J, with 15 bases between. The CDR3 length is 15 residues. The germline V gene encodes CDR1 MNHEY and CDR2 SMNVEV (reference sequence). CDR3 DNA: TGTGCCAGCAGTTTAAGGGAAACAGGGCCTTACGAGCAGTACTTC. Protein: CASSLRETGPYEQYF.

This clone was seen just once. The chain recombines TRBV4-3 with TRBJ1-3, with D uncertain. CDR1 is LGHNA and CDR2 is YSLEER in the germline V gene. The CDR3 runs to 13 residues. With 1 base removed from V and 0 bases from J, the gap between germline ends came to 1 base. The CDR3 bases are TGCGCCAGCAGCCAAGTCTCTGGAAACACCATATATTTT. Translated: CASSQVSGNTIYF.

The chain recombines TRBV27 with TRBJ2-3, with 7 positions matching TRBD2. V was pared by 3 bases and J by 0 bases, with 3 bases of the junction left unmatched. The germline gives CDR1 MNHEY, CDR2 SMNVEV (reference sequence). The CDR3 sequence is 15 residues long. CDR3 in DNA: TGTGCCAGCAGTTTCGGGACTACTAGCACAGATACGCAGTATTTT. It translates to CASSFGTTSTDTQYF.

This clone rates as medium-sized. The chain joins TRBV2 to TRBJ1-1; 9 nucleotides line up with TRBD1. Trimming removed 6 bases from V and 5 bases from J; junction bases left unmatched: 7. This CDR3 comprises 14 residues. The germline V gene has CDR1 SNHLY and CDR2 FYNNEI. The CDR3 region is CASRKQGARTEAFF. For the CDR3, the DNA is TGTGCCAGCAGAAAACAGGGGGCTCGGACTGAAGCTTTCTTT.

The CDR3 DNA follows: TGTGCCAGCGGGAGGGAGACAGGGGCCTTAGATACGCAGTATTTT. Translated: CASGRETGALDTQYF. The rearrangement links TRBV27 to TRBJ2-3, with TRBD1 as a possible D gene (8 bases). The V and J ends lost 8 bases and 5 bases respectively, with 20 bases between them. The CDR3 is made up of 15 amino acids. The germline gives CDR1 MNHEY, CDR2 SMNVEV (reference sequence).

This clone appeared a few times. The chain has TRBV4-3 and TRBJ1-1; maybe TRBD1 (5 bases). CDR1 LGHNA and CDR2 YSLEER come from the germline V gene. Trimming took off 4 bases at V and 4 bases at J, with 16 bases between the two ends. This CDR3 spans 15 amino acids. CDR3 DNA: TGCGCCAGCAGCCCAACATACGGGGGAGGCACTGAAGCTTTCTTT. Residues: CASSPTYGGGTEAFF.

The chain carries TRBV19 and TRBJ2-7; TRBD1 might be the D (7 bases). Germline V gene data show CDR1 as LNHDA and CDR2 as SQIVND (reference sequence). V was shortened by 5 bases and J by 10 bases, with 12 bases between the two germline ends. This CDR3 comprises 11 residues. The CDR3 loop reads CASSDREAQYF. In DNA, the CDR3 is TGTGCCAGTAGTGACAGGGAGGCACAGTACTTC.

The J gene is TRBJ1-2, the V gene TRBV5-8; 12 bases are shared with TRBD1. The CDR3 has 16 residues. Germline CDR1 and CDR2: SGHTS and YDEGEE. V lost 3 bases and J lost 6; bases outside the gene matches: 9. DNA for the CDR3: TGTGCCAGCAGCTCCCGTGCCGGGACAGGGGGCGATGGCTACACCTTC. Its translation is CASSSRAGTGGDGYTF.

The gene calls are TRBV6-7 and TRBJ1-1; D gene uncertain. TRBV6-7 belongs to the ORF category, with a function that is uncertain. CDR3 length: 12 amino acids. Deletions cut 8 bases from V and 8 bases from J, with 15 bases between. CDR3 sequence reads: CASRTGSLEAFF. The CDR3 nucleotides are TGTGCCAGCCGGACGGGGTCGTTGGAAGCTTTCTTT.

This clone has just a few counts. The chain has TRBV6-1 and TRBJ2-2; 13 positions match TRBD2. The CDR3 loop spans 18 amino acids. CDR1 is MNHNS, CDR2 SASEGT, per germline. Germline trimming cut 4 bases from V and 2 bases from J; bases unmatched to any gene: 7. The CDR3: CASSGWTSGSPNTGELFF. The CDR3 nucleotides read TGTGCCAGCAGTGGATGGACTAGCGGGAGCCCCAACACCGGGGAGCTGTTTTTT.

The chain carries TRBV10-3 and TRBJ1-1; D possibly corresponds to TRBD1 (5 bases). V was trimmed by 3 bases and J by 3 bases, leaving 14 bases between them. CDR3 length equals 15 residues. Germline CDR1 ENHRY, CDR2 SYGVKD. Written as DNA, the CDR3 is TGTGCCATCAGTGAATCGGCCCGGGGGGACACTGAAGCTTTCTTT. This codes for CAISESARGDTEAFF.